This T cell receptor (beta chain) was profiled in a study of T cell responses to AZD1222 COVID-19 vaccine. This CDR3 spans 12 amino acids. V lost 11 bases and J 0 bases, leaving 8 bases between the germline ends. Germline CDR1 is LNHDA and CDR2 is SQIVND (reference sequence). Profiling relied on immunoSEQ multiplex PCR, and the TCRdb table lists in-frame clones only, not all of them. Of about 170,000 clones listed, more than 85% are singletons. The sequenced sample was peripheral blood, obtained on day 0 of AZD1222 vaccination. The sequence was collected from an adult in good health. The chain carries TRBV19 and TRBJ1-5, with a weak D call TRBD1 (5 bases). Written as DNA, the CDR3 is TGTGCCGGGGGTCATAGCAATCAGCCCCAGCATTTT. It encodes CAGGHSNQPQHF. The whole variable domain, remainder taken from reference TRBV19 and TRBJ1-5, is DGGITQSPKYLFRKEGQNVTLSCEQNLNHDAMYWYRQDPGQGLRLIYYSQIVNDFQKGDIAEGYSVSREKKESFPLTVTSAQKNPTAFYLCAGGHSNQPQHFGDGTRLSIL.